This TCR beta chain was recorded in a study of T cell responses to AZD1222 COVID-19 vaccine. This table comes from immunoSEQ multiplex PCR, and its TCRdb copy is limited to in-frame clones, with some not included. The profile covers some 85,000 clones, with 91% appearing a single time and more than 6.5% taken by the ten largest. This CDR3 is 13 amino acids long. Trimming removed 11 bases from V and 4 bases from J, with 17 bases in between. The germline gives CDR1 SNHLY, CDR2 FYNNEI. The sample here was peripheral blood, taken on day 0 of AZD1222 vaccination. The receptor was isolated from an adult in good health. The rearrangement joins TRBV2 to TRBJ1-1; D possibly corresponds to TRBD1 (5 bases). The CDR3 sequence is CAHGGDVVTEAFF. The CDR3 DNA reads TGTGCCCACGGGGGGGACGTTGTCACTGAAGCTTTCTTT.